The source of this TCR beta chain is a study of blood T cell repertoires in COVID-19. V lost 4 bases and J 2 bases, leaving 16 bases between the germline ends. The CDR3 sequence is 15 residues long. Per the germline V gene, CDR1 is SGHNT and CDR2 is YYREEE (reference sequence). Produced via immunoSEQ multiplex PCR; TCRdb's table is partial and in-frame only. The sample lists approximately 300,000 clones, roughly nine tenths occurring once. Sequences were obtained from peripheral blood. This TCR derives from a man younger than 35 who had recovered from COVID-19. The J gene is TRBJ2-7, the V gene TRBV5-4, with a tentative D call TRBD2 (6 bases). The CDR3 region has the DNA TGTGCCAGCAGCCTAGGGACTGCTTACCCCTACGAGCAGTACTTC. Protein sequence: CASSLGTAYPYEQYF.